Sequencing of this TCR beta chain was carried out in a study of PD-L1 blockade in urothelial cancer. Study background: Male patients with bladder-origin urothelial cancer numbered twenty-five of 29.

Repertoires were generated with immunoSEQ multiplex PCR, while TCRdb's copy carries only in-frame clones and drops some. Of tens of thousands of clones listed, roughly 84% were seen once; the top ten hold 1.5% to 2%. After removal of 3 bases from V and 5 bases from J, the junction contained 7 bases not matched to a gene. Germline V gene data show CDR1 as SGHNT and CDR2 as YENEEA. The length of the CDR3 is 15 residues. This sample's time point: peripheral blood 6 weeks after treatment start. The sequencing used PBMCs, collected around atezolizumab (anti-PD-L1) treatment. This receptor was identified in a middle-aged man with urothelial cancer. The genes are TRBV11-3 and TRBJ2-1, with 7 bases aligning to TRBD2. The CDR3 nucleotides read TGTGCCAGCAGCTTGGGGCTAGCGGTGAACAATGAGCAGTTCTTC. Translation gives CASSLGLAVNNEQFF.